Listed below are T cell receptor beta chains from one sample, sequenced in a study of regulatory dendritic cells for organ transplantation. Which antigens these TCRs recognize remains unknown. Repertoires were generated with immunoSEQ multiplex PCR, while TCRdb's copy carries only in-frame clones and drops some. The sample yields some 7,800 clones, less than 75% seen once. Sequencing used memory CD4+ T cells from blood cultured with dendritic cells. The receptor set was obtained from a human donor in good health. Both conserved end residues are part of each CDR3. A D gene is named only where the DNA matches it firmly. Part of the rows lack a size; the others show once, few, many or a class for expanded clones.

j_call: TRBJ2-1; d_call: TRBD2; clone_size: few; v_call: TRBV29-1; cdr3_nt: TGCAGCGTTGAAGCCGGGGGGGTAAGTAAGGAGCAGTTCTTC; cdr3_aa: CSVEAGGVSKEQFF
j_call: TRBJ1-5; d_call: -; clone_size: -; v_call: TRBV4-2; cdr3_nt: TGTGCCAGCAGCCAAGTGGGCAGTGGTCGGCCCCAGCATTTT; cdr3_aa: CASSQVGSGRPQHF
j_call: TRBJ1-2; d_call: -; clone_size: medium-sized; v_call: TRBV18; cdr3_nt: TGTGCCAGCTCCCCGACCAGGGATAACTATGGCTACACCTTC; cdr3_aa: CASSPTRDNYGYTF
j_call: TRBJ1-5; d_call: -; clone_size: large; v_call: TRBV19; cdr3_nt: TGTGCCACCAGGGACTCAAATCAGCCCCAGCATTTT; cdr3_aa: CATRDSNQPQHF
j_call: TRBJ1-1; d_call: TRBD1; clone_size: few; v_call: TRBV10-3; cdr3_nt: TGTGCCATCAGTGCGGACAGGGGCAGGAACACTGAAGCTTTCTTT; cdr3_aa: CAISADRGRNTEAFF
j_call: TRBJ1-2; d_call: -; clone_size: -; v_call: TRBV6-6; cdr3_nt: TGTGCCAGCAGGCCGGGACAAAAAATGGGCTACACCTTC; cdr3_aa: CASRPGQKMGYTF
j_call: TRBJ1-1; d_call: -; clone_size: -; v_call: TRBV19; cdr3_nt: TGTGCCACCGAAATCAGGGGTAGGGGGTACACTGAAGCTTTCTTT; cdr3_aa: CATEIRGRGYTEAFF
j_call: TRBJ2-1; d_call: -; clone_size: -; v_call: TRBV19; cdr3_nt: TGTGCCAGTAGTATTTTATCGTCAAGGACAAGCCCCCAGTTCTTC; cdr3_aa: CASSILSSRTSPQFF
j_call: TRBJ1-1; d_call: -; clone_size: -; v_call: TRBV9; cdr3_nt: TGTGCCAGCAGCGTCGGGGGGTCCACTGAAGCTTTCTTT; cdr3_aa: CASSVGGSTEAFF
j_call: TRBJ1-1; d_call: -; clone_size: -; v_call: TRBV18; cdr3_nt: TGTGCCAGCTCACCAGGGCAGGGAATGAACACTGAAGCTTTCTTT; cdr3_aa: CASSPGQGMNTEAFF
j_call: TRBJ2-1; d_call: TRBD2; clone_size: -; v_call: TRBV9; cdr3_nt: TGTGCCAGCAGCCTGGGAGGGGCAGCGGGGTGGTACAATGAGCAGTTCTTC; cdr3_aa: CASSLGGAAGWYNEQFF
j_call: TRBJ1-1; d_call: -; clone_size: -; v_call: TRBV2; cdr3_nt: TGTGCCAGCAGGACAGGAGCCCTCAACACTGAAGCTTTCTTT; cdr3_aa: CASRTGALNTEAFF
j_call: TRBJ1-1; d_call: -; clone_size: -; v_call: TRBV5-6; cdr3_nt: TGTGCCAGCAGCTTGAGGGGAGCAGGGAGGGCAGGGTTGGCTTTCTTT; cdr3_aa: CASSLRGAGRAGLAFF
j_call: TRBJ1-2; d_call: TRBD1; clone_size: few; v_call: TRBV29-1; cdr3_nt: TGCAGCGTTGGACAGGGGATAGCGTCTGGCTACACCTTC; cdr3_aa: CSVGQGIASGYTF
j_call: TRBJ2-7; d_call: TRBD2; clone_size: -; v_call: TRBV6-4; cdr3_nt: TGTGCCAGCCTTTCCCCGAGGCCCGCGGGGGAGGCGGGTGAGCAGTACTTC; cdr3_aa: CASLSPRPAGEAGEQYF
j_call: TRBJ1-4; d_call: -; clone_size: -; v_call: TRBV5-1; cdr3_nt: TGCGCCAGCAGCTTGGGGAGGGCAACTAATGAAAAACTGTTTTTT; cdr3_aa: CASSLGRATNEKLFF
j_call: TRBJ1-4; d_call: -; clone_size: few; v_call: TRBV10-1; cdr3_nt: TGCGCCAGCAGCCGACAGGAAAATGAAAAACTGTTTTTT; cdr3_aa: CASSRQENEKLFF
j_call: TRBJ2-3; d_call: TRBD1; clone_size: -; v_call: TRBV29-1; cdr3_nt: TGCAGCGTTGATCTGGCAGGGGGCCATCAAGGTACGCAGTATTTT; cdr3_aa: CSVDLAGGHQGTQYF
j_call: TRBJ1-2; d_call: -; clone_size: -; v_call: TRBV5-1; cdr3_nt: TGCGCCAGCAGCTTGGGACAGAGTGACAATGGCTACACCTTC; cdr3_aa: CASSLGQSDNGYTF
j_call: TRBJ1-1; d_call: TRBD1; clone_size: -; v_call: TRBV9; cdr3_nt: TGTGCCAGCCCGGGGACAGGGGGCCAAAAGGAGAACACTGAAGCTTTCTTT; cdr3_aa: CASPGTGGQKENTEAFF
j_call: TRBJ2-1; d_call: -; clone_size: -; v_call: TRBV7-2; cdr3_nt: TGTGCCAGCAGCTTAAGTTCTAGCTCCTACAATGAGCAGTTCTTC; cdr3_aa: CASSLSSSSYNEQFF
j_call: TRBJ1-1; d_call: -; clone_size: -; v_call: TRBV21-1; cdr3_nt: TGTGCCAGCAGCGTACCGGGACAGAGGGTGAACACTGAAGCTTTCTTT; cdr3_aa: CASSVPGQRVNTEAFF
j_call: TRBJ1-5; d_call: -; clone_size: once; v_call: TRBV7-2; cdr3_nt: TGTGCCAGCAGCTTGACAAGTAGCAATCAGCCCCAGCATTTT; cdr3_aa: CASSLTSSNQPQHF
j_call: TRBJ1-1; d_call: -; clone_size: -; v_call: TRBV4-1; cdr3_nt: TGCGCCAGCAGCCAACTTGCCCAGGGGCGGGCTGAAGCTTTCTTT; cdr3_aa: CASSQLAQGRAEAFF
j_call: TRBJ1-1; d_call: TRBD1; clone_size: -; v_call: TRBV5-4; cdr3_nt: TGTGCCAGCAGCTTGGAGACAGGGGACACTGAAGCTTTCTTT; cdr3_aa: CASSLETGDTEAFF